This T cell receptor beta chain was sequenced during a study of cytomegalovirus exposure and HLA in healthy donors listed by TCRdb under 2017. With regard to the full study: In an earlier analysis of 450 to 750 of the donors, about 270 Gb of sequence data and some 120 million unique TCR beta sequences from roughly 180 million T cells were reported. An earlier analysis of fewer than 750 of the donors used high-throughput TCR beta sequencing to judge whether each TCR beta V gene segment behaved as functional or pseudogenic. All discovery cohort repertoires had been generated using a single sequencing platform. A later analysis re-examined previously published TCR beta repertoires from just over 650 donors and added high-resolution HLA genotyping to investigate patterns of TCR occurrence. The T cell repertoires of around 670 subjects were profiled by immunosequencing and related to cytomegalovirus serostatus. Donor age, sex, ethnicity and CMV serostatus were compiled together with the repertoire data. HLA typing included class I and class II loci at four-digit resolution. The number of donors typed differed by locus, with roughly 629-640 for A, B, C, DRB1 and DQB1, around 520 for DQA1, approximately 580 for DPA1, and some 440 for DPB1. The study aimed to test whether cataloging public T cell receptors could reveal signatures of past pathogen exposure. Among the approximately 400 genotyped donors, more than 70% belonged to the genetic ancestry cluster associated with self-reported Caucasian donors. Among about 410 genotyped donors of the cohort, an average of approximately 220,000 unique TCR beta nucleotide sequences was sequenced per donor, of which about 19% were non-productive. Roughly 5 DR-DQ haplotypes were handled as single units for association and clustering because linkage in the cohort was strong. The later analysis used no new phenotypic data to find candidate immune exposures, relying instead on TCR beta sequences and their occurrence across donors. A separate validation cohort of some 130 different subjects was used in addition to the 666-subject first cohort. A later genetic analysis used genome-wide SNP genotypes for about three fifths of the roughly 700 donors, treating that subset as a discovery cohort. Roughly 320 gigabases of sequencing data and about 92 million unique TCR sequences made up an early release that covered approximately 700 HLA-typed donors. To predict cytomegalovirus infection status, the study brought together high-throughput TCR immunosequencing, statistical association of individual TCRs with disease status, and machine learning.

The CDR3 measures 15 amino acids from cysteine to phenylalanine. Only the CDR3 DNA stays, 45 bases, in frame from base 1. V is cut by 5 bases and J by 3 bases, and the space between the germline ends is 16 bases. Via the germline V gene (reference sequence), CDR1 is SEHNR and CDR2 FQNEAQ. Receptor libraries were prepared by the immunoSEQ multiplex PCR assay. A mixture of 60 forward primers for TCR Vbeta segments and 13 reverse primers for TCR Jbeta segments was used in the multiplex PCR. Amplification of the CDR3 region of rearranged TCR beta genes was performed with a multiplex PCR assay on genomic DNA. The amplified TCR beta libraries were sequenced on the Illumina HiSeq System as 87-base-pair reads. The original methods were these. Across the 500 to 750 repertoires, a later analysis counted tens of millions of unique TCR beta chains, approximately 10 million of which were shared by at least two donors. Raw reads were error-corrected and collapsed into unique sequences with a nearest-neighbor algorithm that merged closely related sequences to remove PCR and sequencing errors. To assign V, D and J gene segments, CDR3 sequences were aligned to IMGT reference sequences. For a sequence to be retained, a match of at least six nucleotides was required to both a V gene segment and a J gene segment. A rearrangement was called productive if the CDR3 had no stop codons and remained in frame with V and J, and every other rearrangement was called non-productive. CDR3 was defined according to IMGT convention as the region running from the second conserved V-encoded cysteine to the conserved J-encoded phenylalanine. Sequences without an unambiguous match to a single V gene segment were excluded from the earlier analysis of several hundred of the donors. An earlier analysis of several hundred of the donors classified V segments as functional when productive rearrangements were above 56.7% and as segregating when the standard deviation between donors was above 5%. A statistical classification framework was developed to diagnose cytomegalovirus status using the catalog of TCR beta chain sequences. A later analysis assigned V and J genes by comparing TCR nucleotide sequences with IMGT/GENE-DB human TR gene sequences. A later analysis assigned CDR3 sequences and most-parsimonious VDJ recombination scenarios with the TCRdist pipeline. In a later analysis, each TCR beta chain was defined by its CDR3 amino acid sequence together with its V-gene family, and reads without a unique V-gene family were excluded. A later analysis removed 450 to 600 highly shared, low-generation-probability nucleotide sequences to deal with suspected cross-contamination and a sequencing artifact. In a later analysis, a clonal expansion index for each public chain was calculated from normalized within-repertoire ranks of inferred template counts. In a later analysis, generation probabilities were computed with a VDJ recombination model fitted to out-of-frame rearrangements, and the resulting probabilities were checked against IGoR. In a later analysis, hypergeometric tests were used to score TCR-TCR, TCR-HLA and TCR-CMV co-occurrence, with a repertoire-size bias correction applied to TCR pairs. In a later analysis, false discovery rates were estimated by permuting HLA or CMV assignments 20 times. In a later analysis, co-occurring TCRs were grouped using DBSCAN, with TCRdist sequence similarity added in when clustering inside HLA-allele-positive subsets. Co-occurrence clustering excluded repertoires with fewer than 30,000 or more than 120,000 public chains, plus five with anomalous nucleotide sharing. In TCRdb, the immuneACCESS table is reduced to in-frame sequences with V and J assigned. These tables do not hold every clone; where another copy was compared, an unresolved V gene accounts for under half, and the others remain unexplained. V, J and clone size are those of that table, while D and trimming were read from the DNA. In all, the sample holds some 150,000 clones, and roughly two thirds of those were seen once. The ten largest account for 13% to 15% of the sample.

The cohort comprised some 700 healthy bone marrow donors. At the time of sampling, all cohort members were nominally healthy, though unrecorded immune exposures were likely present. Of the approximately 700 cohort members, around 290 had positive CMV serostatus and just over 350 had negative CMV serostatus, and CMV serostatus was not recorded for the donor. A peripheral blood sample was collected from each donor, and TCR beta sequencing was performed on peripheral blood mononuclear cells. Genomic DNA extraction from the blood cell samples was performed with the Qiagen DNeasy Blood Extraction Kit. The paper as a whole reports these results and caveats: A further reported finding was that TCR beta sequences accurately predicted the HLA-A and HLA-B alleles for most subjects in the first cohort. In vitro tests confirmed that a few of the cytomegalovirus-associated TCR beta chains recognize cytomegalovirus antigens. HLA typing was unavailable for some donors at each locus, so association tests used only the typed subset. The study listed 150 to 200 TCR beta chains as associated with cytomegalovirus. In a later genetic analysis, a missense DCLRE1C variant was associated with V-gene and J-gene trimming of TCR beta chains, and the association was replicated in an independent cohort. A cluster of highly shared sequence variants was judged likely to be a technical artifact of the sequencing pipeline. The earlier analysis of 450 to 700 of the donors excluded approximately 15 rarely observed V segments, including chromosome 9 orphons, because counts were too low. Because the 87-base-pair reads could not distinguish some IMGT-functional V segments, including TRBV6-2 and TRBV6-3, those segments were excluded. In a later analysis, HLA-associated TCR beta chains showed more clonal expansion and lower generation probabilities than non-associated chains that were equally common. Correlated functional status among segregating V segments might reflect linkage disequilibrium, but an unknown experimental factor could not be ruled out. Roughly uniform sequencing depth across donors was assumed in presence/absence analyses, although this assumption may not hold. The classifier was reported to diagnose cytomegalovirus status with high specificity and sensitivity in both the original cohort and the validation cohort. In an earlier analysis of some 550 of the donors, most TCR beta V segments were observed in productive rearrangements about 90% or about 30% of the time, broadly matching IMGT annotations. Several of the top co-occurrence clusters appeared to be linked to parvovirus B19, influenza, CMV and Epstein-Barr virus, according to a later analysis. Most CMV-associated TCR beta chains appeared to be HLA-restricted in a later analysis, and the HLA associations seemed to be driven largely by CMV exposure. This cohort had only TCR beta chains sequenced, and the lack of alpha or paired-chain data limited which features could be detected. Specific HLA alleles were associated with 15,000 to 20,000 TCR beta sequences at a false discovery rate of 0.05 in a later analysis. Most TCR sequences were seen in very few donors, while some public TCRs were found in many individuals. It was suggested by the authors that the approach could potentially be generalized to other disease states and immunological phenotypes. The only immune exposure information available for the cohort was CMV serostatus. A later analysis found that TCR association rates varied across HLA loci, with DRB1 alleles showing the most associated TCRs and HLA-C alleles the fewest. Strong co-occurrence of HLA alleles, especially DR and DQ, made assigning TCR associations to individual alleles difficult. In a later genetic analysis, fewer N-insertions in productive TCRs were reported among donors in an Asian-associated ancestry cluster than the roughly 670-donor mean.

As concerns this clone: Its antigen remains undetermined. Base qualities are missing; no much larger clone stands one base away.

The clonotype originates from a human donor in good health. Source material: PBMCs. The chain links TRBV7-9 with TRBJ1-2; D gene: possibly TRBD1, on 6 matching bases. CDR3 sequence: CASSATDRKYYGYTF. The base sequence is TGTGCCAGCAGCGCGACGGACAGAAAATACTATGGCTACACCTTC.